This T cell receptor (beta chain) was observed in a study of blood T cell repertoires in COVID-19 (dated by TCRdb to between 2020 and 2021). About the full investigation: Samples from collaborators originated in the United States, Italy and Spain and spanned both the acute and convalescent phases of COVID-19. Subjects who had been exposed to COVID-19, were actively infected with it, or had recovered from it provided the deeply sampled blood TCRbeta repertoires that made up the dataset. HLA class I and class II types, where available, came from metadata supplied by the sample provider rather than from assay-based typing. Samples were obtained from the ongoing ImmuneRACE study (first 160 participants) and from some 1,200 subjects provided by 6 global collaborators. A freely available public database, intended as a resource for researchers studying the immune response to SARS-CoV-2, is where the repertoires were released. The prospective study material was composed of cDNA or gDNA derived from T cells, B-cell-depleted T cells, or PBMCs. Nearly every sample came with metadata listing a de-identified subject ID, COVID-19 status, age in years and sex. The investigation overall reported the following: The quantity of clinical and demographic metadata differed by source and by participant and was supplied without curation.

Participants in the prospective study were aged roughly 18 to 89 years, lived in some 24 United States geographic areas, and enrolled through a virtual design. Cohort assignment in the prospective study relied on participant-reported clinical history from a screening survey and a study questionnaire. ImmuneRACE Cohort 3 recovered participants were defined by two consecutive negative NP/OP PCR tests, healthcare professional clearance, or symptom resolution. Each participant in the prospective study had whole blood, serum and a nasopharyngeal or oropharyngeal swab collected by mobile phlebotomists. Prospective study participants could optionally give additional blood draws and questionnaires over an approximately two-month period. Before DNA extraction, prospective study blood samples were shipped either frozen or at room temperature. TCRbeta CDR3 regions were amplified from genomic DNA by means of the immunoSEQ Assay, a bias-controlled multiplex PCR. Per the original workflow: The number of nucleated cells in each sample was estimated by amplification of reference gene primers within the assay. Sequence reads were collapsed and filtered to measure the absolute abundance of every unique TCRbeta CDR3 rearrangement. For each sample, productive Simpson clonality was calculated as the square root of Simpson's diversity index across productive rearrangements. Sourced from immuneACCESS, this table was stored by TCRdb with only in-frame sequences that have V and J called. A share of the clones is absent; for the studies checked, an unresolved V gene accounts for under half, and the remainder has no known explanation. V, J and clone size were drawn from that table, and D and trimming were deduced from the DNA. For this sample the table gives more than 200,000 clones, of which 80% to 95% were detected only once. The ten largest clones represent approximately 2% of the sample.

Remarks on this clone: It has no known antigen specificity. Base-call qualities are not available, and no considerably larger clone is one nucleotide away.

Trimming removed 4 bases from V and 7 bases from J, leaving 4 bases between the germline ends. The germline V gene sets CDR1 to SGHTA and CDR2 to FQGNSA. From its cysteine to its phenylalanine, the CDR3 spans 11 amino acids. The DNA shown is the 33-base CDR3, in frame from base 1. Recombination linked TRBV7-2 to TRBJ1-4, with no confidently assigned D gene. This receptor was identified in a woman aged 18-30 years who had recovered from COVID-19. Sequenced sample: PBMCs or T cells enriched from blood (not recorded which). The CDR3 region reads CASSSGEKLFF. Read as DNA, the sequence is TGTGCCAGCAGCTCCGGTGAAAAACTGTTTTTT. The variable domain in full, with residues beyond the CDR3 obtained from the reference TRBV7-2 and TRBJ1-4 genes, is GAGVSQSPSNKVTEKGKDVELRCDPISGHTALYWYRQSLGQGLEFLIYFQGNSAPDKSGLPSDRFSAERTGGSVSTLTIQRTQQEDSAVYLCASSSGEKLFFGSGTQLSVL.